This is a list of T cell receptor beta chains from one sample in a study of T cell responses to AZD1222 COVID-19 vaccine. Method: immunoSEQ multiplex PCR; TCRdb's copy keeps in-frame clones and lacks some. The table includes about 150,000 clones, 70% to 90% detected once. The sample was peripheral blood, taken 28 days after the second AZD1222 dose. The receptors come from an adult who received the AZD1222 COVID-19 vaccine. CDR3s include the opening cysteine and the closing phenylalanine or tryptophan. The D gene is left open where the match is weak. Some rows mark clone size as missing; the rest say once, few, many or name a class of expanded clone.

abundance	j_gene	d_gene	v_gene	CDR3nt	CDR3aa
-	TRBJ1-1	TRBD1	TRBV30	TGTGCCTGGAGAGGACAGGGGGCATTTGAAGCTTTCTTT	CAWRGQGAFEAFF
-	TRBJ1-2	TRBD1	TRBV19	TGTGCCAGTACCCCGACAGGGCTCTATGGCTACACCTTC	CASTPTGLYGYTF
-	TRBJ2-7	-	TRBV28	TGTGCCAGCAGTTTGACTAGCTACGAGCAGTACTTC	CASSLTSYEQYF
few	TRBJ1-1	TRBD1	TRBV27	TGTGCCAGCATCCGCCCAGGGGGCACTGAAGCTTTCTTT	CASIRPGGTEAFF
-	TRBJ2-5	-	TRBV10-3	TGTGCCATCAGTCCTCCCTCGGGGACCCAGTACTTC	CAISPPSGTQYF
once	TRBJ1-2	-	TRBV4-1	TGCGCCAGCAGCCAGCCCGACAGGCCGAACTATGGCTACACCTTC	CASSQPDRPNYGYTF
-	TRBJ1-3	TRBD1	TRBV25-1	TGTGCCAGCAGTCCCACCTCCGGACAGGGCGACTCTGGAAACACCATATATTTT	CASSPTSGQGDSGNTIYF
-	TRBJ1-3	-	TRBV2	TGTGCCAGCATCAACCGGGGAAACACCATATATTTT	CASINRGNTIYF
-	TRBJ2-1	TRBD2	TRBV7-2	TGTGCCAGCAGCTTATTTGGGACTAGCGGCGGTGAGCAGTTCTTC	CASSLFGTSGGEQFF
-	TRBJ1-1	-	TRBV7-9	TGTGCCAGCAGCCGTTTCGGTCTGGGGACTGAAGCTTTCTTT	CASSRFGLGTEAFF
-	TRBJ2-3	-	TRBV2	TGTGCCAGCAAGAGACGGAACACAGATACGCAGTATTTT	CASKRRNTDTQYF
-	TRBJ1-1	-	TRBV19	TGTGCCAGTAGTTTGGGACTGGCCACTGAAGCTTTCTTT	CASSLGLATEAFF
-	TRBJ2-7	TRBD1	TRBV19	TGTGCCAGTAGCCAGGGACAGGGCTATACCTACGAGCAGTACTTC	CASSQGQGYTYEQYF
-	TRBJ2-7	-	TRBV27	TGTGCCAGCAGTATCGGGGGCACATCCTACGAGCAGTACTTC	CASSIGGTSYEQYF
-	TRBJ2-3	-	TRBV27	TGTGCCAGCAGTTCAGGCGGGGATACGCAGTATTTT	CASSSGGDTQYF
-	TRBJ1-2	-	TRBV29-1	TGCAGCGTTGGGGCAGGGGACTTCTATGGCTACACCTTC	CSVGAGDFYGYTF